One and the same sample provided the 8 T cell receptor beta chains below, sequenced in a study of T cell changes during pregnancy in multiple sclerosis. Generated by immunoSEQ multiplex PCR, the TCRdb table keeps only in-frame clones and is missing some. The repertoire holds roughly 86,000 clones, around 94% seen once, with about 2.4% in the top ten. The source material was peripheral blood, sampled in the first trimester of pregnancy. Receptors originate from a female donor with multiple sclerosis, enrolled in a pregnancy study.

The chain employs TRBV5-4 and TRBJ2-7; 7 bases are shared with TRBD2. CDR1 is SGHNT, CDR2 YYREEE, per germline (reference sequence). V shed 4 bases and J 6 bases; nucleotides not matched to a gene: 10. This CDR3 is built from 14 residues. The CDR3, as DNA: TGTGCCAGCAGCCCTAGGACTCCGGGAGGCGAGCAGTACTTC. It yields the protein CASSPRTPGGEQYF. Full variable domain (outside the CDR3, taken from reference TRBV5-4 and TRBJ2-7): ETGVTQSPTHLIKTRGQQVTLRCSSQSGHNTVSWYQQALGQGPQFIFQYYREEENGRGNFPPRFSGLQFPNYSSELNVNALELDDSALYLCASSPRTPGGEQYFGPGTRLTVT.

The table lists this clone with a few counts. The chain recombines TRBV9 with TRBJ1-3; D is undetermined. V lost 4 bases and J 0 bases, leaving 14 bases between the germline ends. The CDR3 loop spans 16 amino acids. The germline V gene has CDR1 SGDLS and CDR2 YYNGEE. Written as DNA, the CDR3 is TGTGCCAGCAGCTCCTCGAGGGAAGGCTCTGGAAACACCATATATTTT. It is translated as CASSSSREGSGNTIYF.

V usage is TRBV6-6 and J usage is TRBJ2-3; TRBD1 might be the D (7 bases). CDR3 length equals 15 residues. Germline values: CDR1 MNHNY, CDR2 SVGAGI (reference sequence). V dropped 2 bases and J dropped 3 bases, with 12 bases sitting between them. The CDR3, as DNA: TGTGCCAGCAGTTACCCTGCAGGGGGGACAGATACGCAGTATTTT. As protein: CASSYPAGGTDTQYF.

The CDR3 loop reads CASSQGHRDSSYNEQFF. For the CDR3, the DNA is TGCGCCAGCAGCCAAGGCCACCGGGACTCAAGCTACAATGAGCAGTTCTTC. The chain carries TRBV4-3 and TRBJ2-1; perhaps TRBD2 as D (6 bases). CDR3 length: 17 residues. The V end was cut by 1 base, the J end by 3 bases, with 16 bases between. Per the germline V gene, CDR1 is LGHNA and CDR2 is YSLEER.

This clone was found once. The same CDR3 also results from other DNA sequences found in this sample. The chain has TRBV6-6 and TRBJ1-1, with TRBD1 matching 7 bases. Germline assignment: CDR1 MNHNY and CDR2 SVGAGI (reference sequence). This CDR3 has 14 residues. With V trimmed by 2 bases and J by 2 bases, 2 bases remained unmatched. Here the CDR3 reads CASSYGTANTEAFF. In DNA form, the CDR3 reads TGTGCCAGCAGTTACGGGACAGCAAACACTGAAGCTTTCTTT.

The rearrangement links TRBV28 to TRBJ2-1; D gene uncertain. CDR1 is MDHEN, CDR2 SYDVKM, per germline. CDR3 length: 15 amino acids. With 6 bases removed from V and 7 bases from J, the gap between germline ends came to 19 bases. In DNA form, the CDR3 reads TGTGCCAGCAGCACCTCCCTAAGTGTGTTGAATGAGCAGTTCTTC. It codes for CASSTSLSVLNEQFF.

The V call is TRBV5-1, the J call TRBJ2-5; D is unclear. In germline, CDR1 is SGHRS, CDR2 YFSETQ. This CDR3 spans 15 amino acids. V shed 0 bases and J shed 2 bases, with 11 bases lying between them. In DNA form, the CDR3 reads TGCGCCAGCAGCTTGGTCGTACCCGGGCAAGAGACCCAGTACTTC. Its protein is CASSLVVPGQETQYF.

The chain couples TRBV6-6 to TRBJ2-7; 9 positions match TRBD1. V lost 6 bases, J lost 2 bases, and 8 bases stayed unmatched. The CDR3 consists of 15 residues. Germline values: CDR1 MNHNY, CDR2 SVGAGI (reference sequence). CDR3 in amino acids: CASRIQGALPYEQYF. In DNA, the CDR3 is TGTGCCAGCAGGATACAGGGGGCGCTTCCCTACGAGCAGTACTTC.